This entry lists 14 T cell receptor beta chains sequenced from one sample in a study of T cell responses to AZD1222 COVID-19 vaccine. Clones were sequenced by immunoSEQ multiplex PCR, and TCRdb holds only the in-frame ones, with some missing. The sample has roughly 140,000 clones, approximately 90% seen once. The source material was peripheral blood, sampled on day 0 of AZD1222 vaccination. The receptor source for this set is an adult in good health.

The CDR3 DNA follows: TGTGCCAGTAGTCCAACCCTAGGTAACACTGAAGCTTTCTTT. Its translation is CASSPTLGNTEAFF. J is TRBJ1-1 and V is TRBV19; no definite D call. In germline, CDR1 is LNHDA, CDR2 SQIVND (reference sequence). The CDR3 spans 14 residues. Trimming pared 5 bases from V and 2 bases from J, leaving 12 bases between.

This chain connects TRBV5-1 to TRBJ1-1; tentatively, D is TRBD1 (5 bases). The CDR3 runs to 17 residues. Germline CDR1 SGHRS, CDR2 YFSETQ. Trimming took 3 bases from V and 0 from J, leaving 18 bases between them. For the CDR3, the DNA is TGCGCCAGCAGCTGGGGGAGATCAAGGGAGATGAACACTGAAGCTTTCTTT. Protein product: CASSWGRSREMNTEAFF.

This clone was seen a few times. The J gene is TRBJ2-1, the V gene TRBV2; the D gene is possibly TRBD1 (6 bases). The CDR3 covers 13 residues. CDR1 and CDR2 (germline): SNHLY, FYNNEI. Trimming took 8 bases from V and 6 from J, leaving 14 bases between them. The CDR3 spells CASRDKEINEQFF. As DNA, the CDR3 is TGTGCCAGCCGGGACAAGGAGATCAATGAGCAGTTCTTC.

The gene calls are TRBV6-1 and TRBJ1-2, with D possibly TRBD1 on 6 matching bases. This CDR3 region has 12 residues. V lost 2 bases, J lost 7 bases, and 8 bases lay in between. Germline assignment: CDR1 MNHNS and CDR2 SASEGT. Here the CDR3 DNA reads TGTGCCAGCAGTGAAAGGGGGTCTGGCTACACCTTC. This sequence encodes CASSERGSGYTF.

The CDR3 loop is CASSDTGSLFYGYTF. As DNA, the CDR3 is TGTGCCAGCAGCGATACCGGGAGCTTGTTTTATGGCTACACCTTC. This chain connects TRBV7-2 to TRBJ1-2; D is unresolved. CDR1 SGHTA and CDR2 FQGNSA come from the germline V gene. The germline V and J ends were trimmed by 5 bases and 5 bases, with 18 bases remaining between them. This CDR3 has 15 amino acids.

The rearrangement joins TRBV5-6 to TRBJ1-3, with D unresolved. Trimming stripped 2 bases from V and 2 bases from J, with 14 bases between. This CDR3 is 16 amino acids long. Germline CDR1 reads SGHDT; CDR2 reads YYEEEE. CDR3 residues: CASSFLGEVAGNTIYF. DNA for the CDR3: TGTGCCAGCAGCTTCCTTGGGGAGGTCGCTGGAAACACCATATATTTT.

The gene calls are TRBV6-5 and TRBJ2-1, with D possibly being TRBD2 (5 bases). Germline CDR1 reads MNHEY; CDR2 reads SVGAGI. V lost 3 bases to trimming and J lost 10 bases, with 16 bases between them. The CDR3 has 14 residues. CDR3 sequence: CASSYLLDGTEQFF. Written as DNA, the CDR3 is TGTGCCAGCAGTTATTTACTAGACGGCACCGAGCAGTTCTTC.

This clone was observed a single time. The chain carries TRBV4-2 and TRBJ2-7, with TRBD1 matching 9 bases. This CDR3 has 15 amino acids. From germline, CDR1 is LGHNA and CDR2 YNFKEQ. V trimming: 6 bases; J trimming: 3 bases; junction bases outside the gene matches: 9. In nucleotides, the CDR3 is TGTGCCAGCAGTCCCTGGGGGACAGGGAACTACGAGCAGTACTTC. Translation: CASSPWGTGNYEQYF.

This clone was seen a handful of times. This sample includes further DNA sequences coding for the same CDR3. The chain employs TRBV5-1 and TRBJ2-7; possible D gene TRBD2, 6 bases. CDR1 and CDR2 (germline): SGHRS, YFSETQ. The CDR3 is 13 amino acids. Trimming shortened V by 4 bases and J by 1 base, and 9 bases separated the two germline ends. In DNA form, the CDR3 reads TGCGCCAGCAGCGGGGGGAGTTCCTACGAGCAGTACTTC. Translating gives CASSGGSSYEQYF.

The V and J genes are TRBV12-5 and TRBJ2-5; the D gene is possibly TRBD2 (5 bases). The ends were cut back, 2 bases at V and 2 bases at J, with 21 bases in the middle. The CDR3 runs 18 residues. Germline V gene lookup returns CDR1 LGHNT and CDR2 FRNRAP. In DNA, the CDR3 is TGTGCTAGTGGTTTGTACACTAGTGGGTTCCAAACGCAAGAGACCCAGTACTTC. Encoded protein: CASGLYTSGFQTQETQYF.

The rearrangement uses TRBV4-1 and TRBJ2-7; D is ambiguous. Germline CDR1 MGHRA, CDR2 YSYEKL. The CDR3 has 14 amino acids. V lost 1 base and J lost 3, with 10 bases in between. CDR3 nucleotide sequence: TGCGCCAGCAGCCAAGTCTACATGAGCTACGAGCAGTACTTC. Protein product: CASSQVYMSYEQYF.

V usage is TRBV7-3 and J usage is TRBJ2-3; D might be TRBD1 (6 bases). V dropped 5 bases and J dropped 8 bases, with 8 bases sitting between them. CDR3 size: 11 residues. Germline CDR1 reads SGHTA; CDR2 reads FQGTGA. The CDR3 is CASSQGGTQYF. DNA of the CDR3: TGTGCCAGCAGCCAAGGGGGTACGCAGTATTTT.

The CDR3 DNA reads TGTGCCAGCAGAGTCCAGGGCTCTGGGGCCAACGTCCTGACTTTC. Encoded protein: CASRVQGSGANVLTF. V usage is TRBV28 and J usage is TRBJ2-6, with a possible D match to TRBD1 (5 bases). Germline V gene data show CDR1 as MDHEN and CDR2 as SYDVKM. V shed 6 bases and J shed 0 bases, with 9 bases lying between them. This CDR3 has 15 residues.

V and J are TRBV5-5 and TRBJ1-6, with 8 nucleotides matching TRBD1. Germline V gene data show CDR1 as SGHKS and CDR2 as YYEKEE (reference sequence). V shed 4 bases, J shed 5 bases, and the junction held 2 bases outside the gene matches. The CDR3 sequence is 14 residues long. CDR3 DNA sequence: TGTGCCAGCAGCACGACAGGGGATAATTCACCCCTCCACTTT. It specifies CASSTTGDNSPLHF.